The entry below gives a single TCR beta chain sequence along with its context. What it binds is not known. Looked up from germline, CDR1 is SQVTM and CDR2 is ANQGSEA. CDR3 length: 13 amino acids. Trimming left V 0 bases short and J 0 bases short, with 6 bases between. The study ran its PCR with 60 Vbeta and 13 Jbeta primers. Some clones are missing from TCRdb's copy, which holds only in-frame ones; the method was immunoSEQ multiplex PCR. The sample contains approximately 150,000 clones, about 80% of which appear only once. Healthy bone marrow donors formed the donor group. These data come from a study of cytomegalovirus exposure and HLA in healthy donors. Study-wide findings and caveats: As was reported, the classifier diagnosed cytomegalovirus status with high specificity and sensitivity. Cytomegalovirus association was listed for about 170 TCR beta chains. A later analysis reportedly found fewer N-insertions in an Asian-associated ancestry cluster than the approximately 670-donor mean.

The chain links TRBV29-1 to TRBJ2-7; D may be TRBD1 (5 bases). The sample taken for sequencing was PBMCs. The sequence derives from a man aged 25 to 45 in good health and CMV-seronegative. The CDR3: CSVEDRASYEQYF. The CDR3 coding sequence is TGCAGCGTTGAAGACAGGGCCTCCTACGAGCAGTACTTC.